The clone carrying this T cell receptor (beta chain) was picked up a small number of times. Its target is unknown. V dropped 2 bases and J dropped 4 bases, with 12 bases sitting between them. Germline V gene lookup returns CDR1 SGHRS and CDR2 YFSETQ. The CDR3 is 14 amino acids. TCRdb processed the 5' RACE reads anew with MiXCR; each CDR3 protein has one entry. The repertoire consists of roughly 170,000 distinct CDR3 sequences, with roughly 23% occurring once and the leading ten covering 23%. The data belong to a study of T-cell memory formation after mild COVID-19. Study summary: The study found TCR clusters largely donor specific.

Findings of the study overall: There was no confirmation that second-wave clones peaking on day 37 were SARS-CoV-2 specific. Clones that contracted from day 15 to 85 had balanced CD4/CD8; later expanders were CD4+ biased.

The origin of this receptor is an adult woman who had mild COVID-19 (a few samples of this study predate the infection). Cell type and time point are not known. The sample taken for sequencing was PBMCs or a T cell subset sorted from them (not recorded which). The chain is built from TRBV5-1 and TRBJ1-1; possibly TRBD1 for D (5 bases). CDR3 protein: CASSLRQGPTEAFF. Here the CDR3 DNA reads TGCGCCAGCAGCTTACGGCAGGGACCCACTGAAGCTTTCTTT.